The subject of this entry is one TCR beta chain. In the authors' workflow: Cell counts per sample came from amplifying reference gene primers. The method was immunoSEQ multiplex PCR; TCRdb's version includes in-frame clones alone and lacks a portion of them. The V and J calls and clone size come from that table; D and trimming were worked out from the DNA. The top ten hold almost 3.5% of the sample, which has approximately 92,000 clones, around four fifths seen once. The data were obtained in a study of blood T cell repertoires in COVID-19. Turning to the study itself: Samples representing acute and convalescent COVID-19 were sourced from the United States, Italy and Spain. PBMCs, B-cell-depleted T cells, or T cells provided the cDNA or gDNA that made up the material.

This CDR3 spans 12 amino acids. Between the trimmed V and J ends, which lost 5 bases and 2 bases, there was a span of 3 bases. The V gene's germline CDR1 is SGHTA and CDR2 FQGTGA. The TCR comes from a man aged 45-65 years with acute or convalescent COVID-19. The sample comprised peripheral blood. The chain employs TRBV7-3 and TRBJ2-2; D gene ambiguous. CDR3 nucleotide sequence: TGTGCCAGCAGCGTAAACACCGGGGAGCTGTTTTTT. Residues: CASSVNTGELFF.